The rows below give T cell receptor beta chains drawn from one sample of a study of cytomegalovirus exposure and HLA in healthy donors. Generated by immunoSEQ multiplex PCR, the TCRdb table keeps only in-frame clones and is missing some. The table has about 200,000 clones, around 85% seen once. Sequencing was performed on PBMCs. These receptors were collected from a man between 18 and 35 years old in good health and CMV-seronegative. CDR3s include the opening cysteine and the closing phenylalanine or tryptophan. D genes are given only for firm matches. Only part of the rows carry a size: once, few, many, or a class if the clone is expanded.

d_gene	v_gene	j_gene	abundance	CDR3aa	CDR3nt
NA	TRBV27	TRBJ1-1	NA	CASSFSLPSVTEAFF	TGTGCCAGCAGTTTCTCGTTGCCCAGTGTCACTGAAGCTTTCTTT
NA	TRBV2	TRBJ2-3	NA	CASGQGLGADTQYF	TGTGCCAGCGGCCAAGGATTGGGAGCAGATACGCAGTATTTT
TRBD1	TRBV5-1	TRBJ2-7	NA	CASSPDPGQRYYEQYF	TGCGCCAGCAGCCCTGATCCGGGACAGCGATACTACGAGCAGTACTTC
NA	TRBV6-5	TRBJ2-1	NA	CASSYGQGDDDEQFF	TGTGCCAGCAGTTACGGTCAGGGTGATGATGATGAGCAGTTCTTC
NA	TRBV14	TRBJ2-7	NA	CASSQELGGAIEQYF	TGTGCCAGCAGCCAAGAGTTGGGGGGGGCGATCGAGCAGTACTTC
NA	TRBV7-9	TRBJ1-1	NA	CASRHVQGRVNTEAFF	TGTGCCAGCCGGCATGTACAGGGTCGTGTGAACACTGAAGCTTTCTTT
TRBD2	TRBV10-3	TRBJ2-7	NA	CAIKSSGRALEQYF	TGTGCCATCAAATCTAGCGGGAGAGCCTTGGAGCAGTACTTC
NA	TRBV14	TRBJ1-4	NA	CASSRRTTTVNPNEKLFF	TGTGCCAGCAGCCGCAGAACCACGACAGTGAACCCGAATGAAAAACTGTTTTTT
TRBD2	TRBV7-2	TRBJ2-7	NA	CASSPSGGAIYEQYF	TGTGCCAGCAGCCCTAGCGGGGGGGCCATCTACGAGCAGTACTTC
NA	TRBV6-5	TRBJ1-1	NA	CASSYSAIRSTEAFF	TGTGCCAGCAGTTACTCCGCTATCCGGTCCACTGAAGCTTTCTTT
NA	TRBV4-3	TRBJ2-7	NA	CASSQEFSQAAYEQYF	TGCGCCAGCAGCCAAGAGTTCTCCCAGGCCGCCTACGAGCAGTACTTC
NA	TRBV9	TRBJ1-5	NA	CASSVGGGQPQHF	TGTGCCAGCAGCGTAGGGGGGGGACAGCCCCAGCATTTT
NA	TRBV6-6	TRBJ2-5	few	CASLPQWEQEETQYF	TGTGCCAGTCTACCGCAGTGGGAGCAGGAGGAGACCCAGTACTTC
NA	TRBV10-2	TRBJ2-3	once	CASSESMGRRDTDTQYF	TGCGCCAGCAGTGAGTCGATGGGGCGGCGTGACACAGATACGCAGTATTTT
NA	TRBV27	TRBJ2-2	NA	CASRSSRGTGELFF	TGTGCCAGCAGAAGCTCCAGGGGCACCGGGGAGCTGTTTTTT
TRBD1	TRBV5-4	TRBJ2-2	few	CASSTGVPGELFF	TGTGCCAGCAGCACAGGGGTCCCCGGGGAGCTGTTTTTT
TRBD2	TRBV10-3	TRBJ2-7	NA	CAITSGGLYEQYF	TGTGCCATCACTTCGGGAGGACTGTACGAGCAGTACTTC
NA	TRBV6-1	TRBJ2-5	NA	CASSGETSLSETQYF	TGTGCCAGCAGTGGGGAGACTAGTTTGTCCGAGACCCAGTACTTC
NA	TRBV11-3	TRBJ1-3	NA	CASSSGAGNTIYF	TGTGCCAGCAGCTCAGGGGCGGGAAACACCATATATTTT
TRBD2	TRBV4-2	TRBJ2-1	NA	CASSGLAGGPYNEQFF	TGTGCCAGCAGCGGCCTAGCGGGAGGGCCCTACAATGAGCAGTTCTTC
NA	TRBV7-8	TRBJ2-5	few	CASSLVRETQYF	TGTGCCAGCAGCTTAGTCCGAGAGACCCAGTACTTC
NA	TRBV28	TRBJ2-3	NA	CASRTGITDTQYF	TGTGCCAGCAGAACAGGGATCACAGATACGCAGTATTTT